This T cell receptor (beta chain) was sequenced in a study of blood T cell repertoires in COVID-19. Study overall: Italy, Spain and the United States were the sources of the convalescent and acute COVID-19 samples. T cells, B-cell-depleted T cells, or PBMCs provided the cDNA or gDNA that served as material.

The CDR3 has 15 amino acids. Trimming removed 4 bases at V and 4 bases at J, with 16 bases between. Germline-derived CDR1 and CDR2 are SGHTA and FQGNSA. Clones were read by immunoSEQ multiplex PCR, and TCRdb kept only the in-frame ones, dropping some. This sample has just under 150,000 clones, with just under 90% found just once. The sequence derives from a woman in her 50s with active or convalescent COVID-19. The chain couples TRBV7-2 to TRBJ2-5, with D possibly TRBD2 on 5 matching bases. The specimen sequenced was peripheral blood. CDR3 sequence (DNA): TGTGCCAGCAGCTCCCAAGGCGGGTTTCTAGAGACCCAGTACTTC. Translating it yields CASSSQGGFLETQYF.